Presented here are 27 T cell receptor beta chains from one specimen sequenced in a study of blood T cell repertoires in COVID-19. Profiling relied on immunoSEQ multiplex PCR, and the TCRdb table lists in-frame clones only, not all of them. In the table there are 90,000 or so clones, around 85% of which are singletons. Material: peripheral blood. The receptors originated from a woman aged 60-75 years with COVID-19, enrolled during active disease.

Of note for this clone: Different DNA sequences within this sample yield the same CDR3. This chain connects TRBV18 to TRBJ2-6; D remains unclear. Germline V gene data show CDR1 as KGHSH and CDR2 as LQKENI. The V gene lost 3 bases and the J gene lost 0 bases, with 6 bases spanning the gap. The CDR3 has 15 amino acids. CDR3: CASSPPSSGANVLTF. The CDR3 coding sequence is TGTGCCAGCTCACCCCCGAGCTCTGGGGCCAACGTCCTGACTTTC.

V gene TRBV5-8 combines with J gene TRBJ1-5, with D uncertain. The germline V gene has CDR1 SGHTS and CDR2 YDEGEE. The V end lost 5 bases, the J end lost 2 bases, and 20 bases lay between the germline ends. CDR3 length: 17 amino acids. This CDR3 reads CASSSRGGPKGNQPQHF. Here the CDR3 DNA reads TGTGCCAGCAGTTCTCGGGGAGGTCCCAAGGGCAATCAGCCCCAGCATTTT. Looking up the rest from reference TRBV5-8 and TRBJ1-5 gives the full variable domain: EAGVTQSPTHLIKTRGQQATLRCSPISGHTSVYWYQQALGLGLQFLLWYDEGEERNRGNFPPRFSGRQFPNYSSELNVNALELEDSALYLCASSSRGGPKGNQPQHFGDGTRLSIL.

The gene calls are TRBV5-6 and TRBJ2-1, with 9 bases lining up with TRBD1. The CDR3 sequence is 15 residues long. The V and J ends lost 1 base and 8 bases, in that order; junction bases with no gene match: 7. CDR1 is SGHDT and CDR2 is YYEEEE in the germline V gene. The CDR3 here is CASSLNGQGSYEQFF. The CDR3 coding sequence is TGTGCCAGCAGCTTGAATGGACAGGGGTCATATGAGCAGTTCTTC.

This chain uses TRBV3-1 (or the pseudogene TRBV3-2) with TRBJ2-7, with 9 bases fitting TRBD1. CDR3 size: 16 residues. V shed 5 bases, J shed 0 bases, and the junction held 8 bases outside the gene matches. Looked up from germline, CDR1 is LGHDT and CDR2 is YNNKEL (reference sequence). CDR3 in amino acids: CASSLRQGVSSYEQYF. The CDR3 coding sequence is TGTGCCAGCAGCTTACGACAGGGGGTGAGCTCCTACGAGCAGTACTTC.

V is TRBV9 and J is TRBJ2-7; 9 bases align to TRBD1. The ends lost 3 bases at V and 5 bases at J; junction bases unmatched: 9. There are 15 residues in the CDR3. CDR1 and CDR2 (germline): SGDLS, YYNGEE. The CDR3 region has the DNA TGTGCCAGCAGCGCGACCGGGACAGGGTTGGACGAGCAGTACTTC. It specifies CASSATGTGLDEQYF.

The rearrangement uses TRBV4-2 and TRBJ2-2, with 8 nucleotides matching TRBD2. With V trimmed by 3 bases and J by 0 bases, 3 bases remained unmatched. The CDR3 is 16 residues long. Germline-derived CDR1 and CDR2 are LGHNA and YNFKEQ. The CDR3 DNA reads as TGTGCCAGCAGCCACGCGGGGGGCCCGAACACCGGGGAGCTGTTTTTT. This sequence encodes CASSHAGGPNTGELFF.

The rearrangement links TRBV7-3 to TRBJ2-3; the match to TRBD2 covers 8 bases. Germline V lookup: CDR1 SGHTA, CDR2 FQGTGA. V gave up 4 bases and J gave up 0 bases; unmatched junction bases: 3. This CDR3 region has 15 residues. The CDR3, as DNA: TGTGCCAGCAGCTCGGGACTAGTGAGCACAGATACGCAGTATTTT. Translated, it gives CASSSGLVSTDTQYF.

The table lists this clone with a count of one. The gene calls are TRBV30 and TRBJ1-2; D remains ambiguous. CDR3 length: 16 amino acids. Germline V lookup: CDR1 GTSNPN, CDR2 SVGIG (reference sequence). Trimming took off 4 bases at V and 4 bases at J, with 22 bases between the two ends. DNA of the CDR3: TGTGCCTGGACCCCTCCTGTGGTCCAGATACGCTATGGCTACACCTTC. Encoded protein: CAWTPPVVQIRYGYTF.

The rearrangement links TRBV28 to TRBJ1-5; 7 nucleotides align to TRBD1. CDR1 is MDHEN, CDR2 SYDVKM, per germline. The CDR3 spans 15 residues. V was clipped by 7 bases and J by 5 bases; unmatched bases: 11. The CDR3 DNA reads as TGTGCCAGCACTTTTTGGAGACAGGGCGATCAGCCCCAGCATTTT. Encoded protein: CASTFWRQGDQPQHF. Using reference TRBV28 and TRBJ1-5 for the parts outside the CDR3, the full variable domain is DVKVTQSSRYLVKRTGEKVFLECVQDMDHENMFWYRQDPGLGLRLIYFSYDVKMKEKGDIPEGYSVSREKKERFSLILESASTNQTSMYLCASTFWRQGDQPQHFGDGTRLSIL.

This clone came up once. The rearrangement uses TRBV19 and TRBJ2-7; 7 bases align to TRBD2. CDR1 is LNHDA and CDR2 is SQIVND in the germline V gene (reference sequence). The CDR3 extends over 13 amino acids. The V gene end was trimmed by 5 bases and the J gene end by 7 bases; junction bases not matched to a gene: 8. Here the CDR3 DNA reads TGTGCCAGTAGTCCCTGGGAGGGGAATGAGCAGTACTTC. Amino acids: CASSPWEGNEQYF.

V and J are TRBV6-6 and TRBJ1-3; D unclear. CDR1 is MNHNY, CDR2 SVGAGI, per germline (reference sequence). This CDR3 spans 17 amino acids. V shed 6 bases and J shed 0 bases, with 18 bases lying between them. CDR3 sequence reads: CASSRTRLASSGNTIYF. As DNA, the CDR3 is TGTGCCAGCAGCCGAACTAGGTTGGCTAGCTCTGGAAACACCATATATTTT.

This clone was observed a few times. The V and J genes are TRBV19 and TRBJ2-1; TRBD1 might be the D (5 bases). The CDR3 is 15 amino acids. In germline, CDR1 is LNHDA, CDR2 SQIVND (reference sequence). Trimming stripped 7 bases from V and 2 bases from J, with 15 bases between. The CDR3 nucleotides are TGTGCCAGTAAGGTCACCGCAGGGACCTACAATGAGCAGTTCTTC. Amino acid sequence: CASKVTAGTYNEQFF. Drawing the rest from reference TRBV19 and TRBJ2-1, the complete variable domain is DGGITQSPKYLFRKEGQNVTLSCEQNLNHDAMYWYRQDPGQGLRLIYYSQIVNDFQKGDIAEGYSVSREKKESFPLTVTSAQKNPTAFYLCASKVTAGTYNEQFFGPGTRLTVL.

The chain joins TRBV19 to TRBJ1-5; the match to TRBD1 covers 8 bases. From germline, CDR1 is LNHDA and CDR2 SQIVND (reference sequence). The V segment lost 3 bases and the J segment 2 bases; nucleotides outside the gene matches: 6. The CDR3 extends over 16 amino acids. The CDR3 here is CASSISQGGGNQPQHF. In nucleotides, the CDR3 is TGTGCCAGTAGTATCTCACAGGGGGGAGGCAATCAGCCCCAGCATTTT.

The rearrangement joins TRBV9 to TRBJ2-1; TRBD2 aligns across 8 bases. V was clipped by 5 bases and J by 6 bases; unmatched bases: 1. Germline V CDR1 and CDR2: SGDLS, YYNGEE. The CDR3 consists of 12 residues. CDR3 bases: TGTGCCAGCAGAGGGACTAGCAATGAGCAGTTCTTC. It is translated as CASRGTSNEQFF.

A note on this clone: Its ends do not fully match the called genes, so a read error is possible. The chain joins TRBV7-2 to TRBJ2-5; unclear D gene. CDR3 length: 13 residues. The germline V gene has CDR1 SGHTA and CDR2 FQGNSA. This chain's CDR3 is CASSLAHQETQYF. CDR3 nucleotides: TGTGCCAGCAGCTTAGCCCACCAGGAGACCCAGTACTTC.

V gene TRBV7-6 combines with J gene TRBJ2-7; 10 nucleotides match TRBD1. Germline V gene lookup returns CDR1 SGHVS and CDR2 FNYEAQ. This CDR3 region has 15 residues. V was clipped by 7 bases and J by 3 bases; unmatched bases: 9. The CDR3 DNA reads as TGTGCCAGCACCCCCGGGACAGGGGCCTTCTACGAGCAGTACTTC. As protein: CASTPGTGAFYEQYF.

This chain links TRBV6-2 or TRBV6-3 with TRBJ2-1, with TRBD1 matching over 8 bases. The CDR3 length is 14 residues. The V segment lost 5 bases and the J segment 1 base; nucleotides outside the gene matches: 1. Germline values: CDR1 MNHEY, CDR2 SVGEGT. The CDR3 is CASSDRGSYNEQFF. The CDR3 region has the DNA TGTGCCAGCAGTGACAGGGGTTCCTACAATGAGCAGTTCTTC.

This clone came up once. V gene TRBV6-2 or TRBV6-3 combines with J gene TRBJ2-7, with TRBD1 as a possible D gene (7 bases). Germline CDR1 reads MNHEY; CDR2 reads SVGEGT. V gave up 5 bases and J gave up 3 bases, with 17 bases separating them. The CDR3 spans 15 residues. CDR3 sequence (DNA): TGTGCCAGCAGTGGAGCAGGGGGGCGAAGCTACGAGCAGTACTTC. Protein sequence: CASSGAGGRSYEQYF.

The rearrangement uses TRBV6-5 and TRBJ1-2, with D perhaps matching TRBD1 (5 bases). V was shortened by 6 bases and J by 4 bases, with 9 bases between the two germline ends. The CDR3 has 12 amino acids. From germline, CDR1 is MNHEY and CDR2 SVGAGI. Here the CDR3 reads CASRRGGYGYTF. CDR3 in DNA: TGTGCCAGCAGAAGGGGCGGCTATGGCTACACCTTC.

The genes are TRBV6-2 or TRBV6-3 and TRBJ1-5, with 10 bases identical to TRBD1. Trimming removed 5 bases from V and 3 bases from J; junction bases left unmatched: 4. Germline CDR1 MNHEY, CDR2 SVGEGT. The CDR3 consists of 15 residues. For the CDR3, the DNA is TGTGCCAGCAGTAAGGGACAGGGGTACAATCAGCCCCAGCATTTT. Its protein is CASSKGQGYNQPQHF.

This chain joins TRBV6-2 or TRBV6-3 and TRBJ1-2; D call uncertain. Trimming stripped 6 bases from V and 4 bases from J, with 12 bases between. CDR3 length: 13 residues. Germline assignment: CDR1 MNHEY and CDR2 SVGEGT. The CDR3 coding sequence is TGTGCCAGCAGCCCACTCTCCCGCTATGGCTACACCTTC. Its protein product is CASSPLSRYGYTF.

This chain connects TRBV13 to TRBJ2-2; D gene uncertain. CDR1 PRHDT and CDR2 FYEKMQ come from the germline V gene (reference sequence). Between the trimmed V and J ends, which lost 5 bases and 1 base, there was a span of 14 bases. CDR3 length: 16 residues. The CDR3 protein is CASSPPGGWNTGELFF. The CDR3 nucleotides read TGTGCCAGCAGCCCGCCCGGCGGTTGGAACACCGGGGAGCTGTTTTTT.

Here the CDR3 reads CASSIDAGGADTEAFF. CDR3 nucleotide sequence: TGTGCCAGTAGTATAGATGCGGGGGGCGCGGACACTGAAGCTTTCTTT. V is TRBV19 and J is TRBJ1-1, with D possibly TRBD1 on 6 matching bases. The CDR3 extends over 16 amino acids. The ends were cut back, 0 bases at V and 3 bases at J, with 14 bases in the middle. Germline values: CDR1 LNHDA, CDR2 SQIVND (reference sequence). Full variable domain (remainder filled in from reference TRBV19 and TRBJ1-1): DGGITQSPKYLFRKEGQNVTLSCEQNLNHDAMYWYRQDPGQGLRLIYYSQIVNDFQKGDIAEGYSVSREKKESFPLTVTSAQKNPTAFYLCASSIDAGGADTEAFFGQGTRLTVV.

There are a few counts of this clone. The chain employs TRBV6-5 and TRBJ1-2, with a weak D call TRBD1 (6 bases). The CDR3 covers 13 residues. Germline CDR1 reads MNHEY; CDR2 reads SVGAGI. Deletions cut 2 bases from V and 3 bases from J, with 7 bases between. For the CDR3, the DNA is TGTGCCAGCAGTTACGGGGGCTACTATGGCTACACCTTC. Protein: CASSYGGYYGYTF.

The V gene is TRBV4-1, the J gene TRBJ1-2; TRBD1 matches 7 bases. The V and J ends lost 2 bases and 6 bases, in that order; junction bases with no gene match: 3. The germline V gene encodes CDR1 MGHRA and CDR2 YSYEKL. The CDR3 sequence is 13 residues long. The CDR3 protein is CASSQRQGDGYTF. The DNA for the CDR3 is TGCGCCAGCAGCCAACGACAGGGAGATGGCTACACCTTC.

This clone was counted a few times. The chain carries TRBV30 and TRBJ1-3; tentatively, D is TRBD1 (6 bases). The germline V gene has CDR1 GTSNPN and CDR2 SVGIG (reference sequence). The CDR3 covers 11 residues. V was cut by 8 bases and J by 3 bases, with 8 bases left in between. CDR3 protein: CARTVGNTIYF. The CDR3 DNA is TGTGCCAGGACAGTTGGAAACACCATATATTTT.

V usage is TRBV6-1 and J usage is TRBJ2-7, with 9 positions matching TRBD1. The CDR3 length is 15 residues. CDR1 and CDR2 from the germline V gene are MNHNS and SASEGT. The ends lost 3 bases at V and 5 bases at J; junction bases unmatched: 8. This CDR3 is CASSETGTGFHEQYF. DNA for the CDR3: TGTGCCAGCAGTGAGACCGGGACAGGGTTTCACGAGCAGTACTTC.